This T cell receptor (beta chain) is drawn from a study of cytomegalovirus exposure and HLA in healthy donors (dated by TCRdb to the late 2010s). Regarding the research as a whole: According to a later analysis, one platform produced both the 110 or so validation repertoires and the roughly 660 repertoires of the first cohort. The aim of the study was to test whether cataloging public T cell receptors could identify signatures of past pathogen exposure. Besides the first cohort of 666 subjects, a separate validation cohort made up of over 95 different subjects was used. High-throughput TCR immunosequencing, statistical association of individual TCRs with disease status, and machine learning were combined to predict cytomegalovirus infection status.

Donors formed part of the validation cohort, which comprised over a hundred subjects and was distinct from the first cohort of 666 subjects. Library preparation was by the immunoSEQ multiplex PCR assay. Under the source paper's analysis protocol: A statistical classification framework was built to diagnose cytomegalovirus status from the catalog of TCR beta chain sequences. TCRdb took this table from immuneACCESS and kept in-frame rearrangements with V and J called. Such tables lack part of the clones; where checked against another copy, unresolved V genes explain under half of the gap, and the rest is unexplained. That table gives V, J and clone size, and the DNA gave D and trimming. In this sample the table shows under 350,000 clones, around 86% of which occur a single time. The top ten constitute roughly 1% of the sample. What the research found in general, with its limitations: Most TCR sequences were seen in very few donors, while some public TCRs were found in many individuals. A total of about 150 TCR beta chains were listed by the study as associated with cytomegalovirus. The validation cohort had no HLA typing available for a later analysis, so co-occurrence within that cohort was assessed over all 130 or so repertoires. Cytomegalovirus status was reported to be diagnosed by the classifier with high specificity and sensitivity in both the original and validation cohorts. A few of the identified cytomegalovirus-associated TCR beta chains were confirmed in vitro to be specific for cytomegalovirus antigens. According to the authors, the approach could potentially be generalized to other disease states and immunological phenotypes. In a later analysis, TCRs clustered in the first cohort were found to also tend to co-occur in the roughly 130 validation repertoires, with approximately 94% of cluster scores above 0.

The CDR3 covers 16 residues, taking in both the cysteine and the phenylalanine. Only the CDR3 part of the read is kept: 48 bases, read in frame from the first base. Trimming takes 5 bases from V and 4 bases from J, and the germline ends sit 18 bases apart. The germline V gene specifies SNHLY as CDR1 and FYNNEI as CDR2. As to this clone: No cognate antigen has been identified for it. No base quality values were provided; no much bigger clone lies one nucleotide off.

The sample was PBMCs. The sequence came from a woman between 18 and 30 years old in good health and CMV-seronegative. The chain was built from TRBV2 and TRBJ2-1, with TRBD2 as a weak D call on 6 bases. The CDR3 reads CASSRDWKRYYNEQFF. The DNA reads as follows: TGTGCCAGCAGTCGGGACTGGAAACGATATTACAATGAGCAGTTCTTC. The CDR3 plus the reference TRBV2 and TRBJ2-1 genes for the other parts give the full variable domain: EPEVTQTPSHQVTQMGQEVILRCVPISNHLYFYWYRQILGQKVEFLVSFYNNEISEKSEIFDDQFSVERPDGSNFTLKIRSTKLEDSAMYFCASSRDWKRYYNEQFFGPGTRLTVL.